The source of this TCR beta chain is a study of low-dose radiotherapy and immunotherapy resistance in tumors. Turning to the study itself: While receiving nivolumab 240 mg every two weeks, patients also received ipilimumab 1 mg/kg every six weeks, both intravenously.

There are 12 residues in the CDR3. Concerning this clonotype: Sequence at one end of the junction differs from germline and may be a read error.

First-strand cDNA used TRAV- and TRBV-specific primers, covering alpha and beta chains. Amplification, which lasted 20 PCR cycles, used a constant-region primer and V-primer adapter to amplify TCRs. One entry per CDR3 protein, called by TCRdb with MiXCR from the reads. This table holds 95,000 to 100,000 distinct CDR3 sequences, around 21% found once. Time point meaning: after trial treatment. Treatment here: LDRT plus nivolumab, ipilimumab, low-dose cyclophosphamide and aspirin (RACIN trial). V gene TRBV5-3 combines with J gene TRBJ1-5; no firm D call. TRBV5-3 falls under the ORF class, with uncertain function. The receptor was isolated from a male donor with prostate cancer. The sample in question was PBMCs, obtained after low-dose radiotherapy plus immunotherapy. DNA of the CDR3: TGTGCCAGCAGCTTACTGGGTCAGCCCCAGCATTTT. This encodes CASSLLGQPQHF.